The TCR beta chain under discussion was sequenced for a study of read filtering for tumor transcriptome and immune sequencing. Overall study context: The cohort had approximately 16 men and more than 11 women aged about 47 to 80, mean around 66 years. The study's findings and limits: Dropping single-read clonotypes raised IR-seq and RNA-seq shared-clonotype correlation. Approximately 82% of IR-seq clonotypes had one read, totaling about 3.3% of reads; RNA-seq: approximately 75% and 45%. This fraction held mixed bone marrow immune cells after CD138-negative sorting.

Molecular barcoded adaptors covering alpha/delta and beta/gamma chains were used on roughly 400 ng RNA. MiXCR was run by TCRdb on the reads, yielding one entry per CDR3 protein. The data hold approximately 45,000 distinct CDR3 sequences, with approximately 19% observed a single time. This clonotype has ten or more counts. Its antigen remains unidentified. Sequences were obtained from a population of CD138-negative cells sorted from bone marrow. The source of this sequence is a donor aged 40 or older with multiple myeloma.

The CDR3 sequence: CASSPDHGAEYNEQFF. CDR3 bases: TGTGCCAGCAGCCCCGACCACGGGGCGGAATACAATGAGCAGTTCTTC. This chain connects TRBV11-1 to TRBJ2-1, with D possibly being TRBD1 or TRBD2 (5 bases each). Germline V CDR1 and CDR2: SGHAT, FQDESV (reference sequence). The CDR3 runs to 16 residues. V was pared by 5 bases and J by 4 bases, with 18 bases between.